Following are 11 T cell receptor beta chains from one sample sequenced in a study of blood T cell repertoires in COVID-19 (TCRdb year 2020). The protocol used for the library was the immunoSEQ multiplex PCR assay. Not all clones reach the TCRdb copy of this immuneACCESS table, which keeps in-frame sequences only. Checked studies attribute under half of the gap to unresolved V genes and leave the rest unexplained. Counted in this sample were under 300,000 clones; about 90% of them appeared once. The biggest ten clones account for approximately 1.2% of the sample. The sequenced material came from PBMCs or T cells enriched from blood (not recorded which). The receptor set was obtained from a human donor in a cohort exposed to, infected with or recovered from COVID-19 (not recorded which). The donor label of this sample is uncertain.

The V and J genes are TRBV7-2 and TRBJ2-1, with D possibly matching TRBD2 (5 bases). The V end was cut by 1 base, the J end by 9 bases, with 13 bases between. This CDR3 is 14 amino acids long. The germline CDR1 and CDR2 sequences are SGHTA and FQGNSA. CDR3 bases: TGTGCCAGCAGCTTAGAGGTGGGTCGGGGTGAGCAGTTCTTC. Amino acid sequence: CASSLEVGRGEQFF.

The chain joins TRBV2 to TRBJ2-2; TRBD1 is a possible D gene (6 bases). The CDR3 is 15 residues long. CDR1 SNHLY and CDR2 FYNNEI come from the germline V gene. With 8 bases removed from V and 6 bases from J, the gap between germline ends came to 19 bases. CDR3 sequence reads: CASVRDTTGSGELFF. CDR3 DNA sequence: TGTGCCAGCGTAAGGGACACCACAGGGTCCGGGGAGCTGTTTTTT.

This chain joins TRBV6-1 and TRBJ1-5; no firm D call. Looked up from germline, CDR1 is MNHNS and CDR2 is SASEGT. Trimming left V 4 bases short and J 1 base short, with 14 bases between. The CDR3 loop spans 16 amino acids. The CDR3 protein is CASSGIGETSNQPQHF. The CDR3 DNA is TGTGCCAGCAGTGGGATCGGGGAGACAAGCAATCAGCCCCAGCATTTT.

This clone was found a few times. J is TRBJ1-2 and V is TRBV7-9, with D possibly matching TRBD1 (5 bases). V gave up 5 bases and J gave up 6 bases, with 13 bases separating them. Germline CDR1 and CDR2: SEHNR and FQNEAQ (reference sequence). This CDR3 comprises 13 residues. CDR3 protein: CASSLDSFNGYTF. The CDR3, as DNA: TGTGCCAGCAGCCTAGACAGCTTTAATGGCTACACCTTC.

The chain links TRBV28 to TRBJ2-2; 7 bases are a match to TRBD1. The CDR3 totals 12 residues. Germline loops: CDR1 MDHEN, CDR2 SYDVKM. The ends lost 11 bases at V and 6 bases at J; junction bases unmatched: 6. CDR3 DNA sequence: TGTGCCGCCGAGGGGGCAGCCGGGGAGCTGTTTTTT. Its translation is CAAEGAAGELFF.

The V and J genes are TRBV5-6 and TRBJ2-7; a possible D gene is TRBD2 (6 bases). V gave up 0 bases and J gave up 3 bases, with 7 bases separating them. This CDR3 has 13 residues. Germline V lookup: CDR1 SGHDT, CDR2 YYEEEE. CDR3 in DNA: TGTGCCAGCAGCTTGGGGAGGGTCTACGAGCAGTACTTC. This gives the protein CASSLGRVYEQYF.

This chain connects TRBV4-1 to TRBJ1-3, with TRBD1 as a possible D gene (5 bases). Trimming removed 3 bases at V and 3 bases at J, with 12 bases between. The CDR3 consists of 15 residues. The germline V gene encodes CDR1 MGHRA and CDR2 YSYEKL. CDR3 in DNA: TGCGCCAGCAGCCAGGAGGGGATGGGTGGAAACACCATATATTTT. This gives the protein CASSQEGMGGNTIYF.

The chain has TRBV7-8 and TRBJ1-6, with a tentative D call TRBD1 (6 bases). The V gene's germline CDR1 is SGHVS and CDR2 FQNEAQ. V was shortened by 5 bases and J by 7 bases, with 15 bases between the two germline ends. This CDR3 comprises 15 residues. CDR3 in DNA: TGTGCCAGCAGCGGCTGGGGACAATCAAATTCACCCCTCCACTTT. Its protein is CASSGWGQSNSPLHF.

The V gene is TRBV4-2, the J gene TRBJ1-6; the match to TRBD1 covers 8 bases. CDR3 size: 16 residues. Germline V CDR1 and CDR2: LGHNA, YNFKEQ. Unmatched junction bases numbered 8, after V lost 3 bases and J lost 7 bases. As DNA, the CDR3 is TGTGCCAGCAGCCAGGACCTTCAGGGGGCAAATTCACCCCTCCACTTT. Its protein product is CASSQDLQGANSPLHF.

This sequence joins TRBV19 and TRBJ2-1, with 15 bases that match TRBD2. CDR1 is LNHDA and CDR2 is SQIVND in the germline V gene (reference sequence). CDR3 length: 17 residues. The junction had 8 bases not matched to a gene; V was cut back by 7 bases and J by 4 bases. The CDR3 protein is CASTLRTSGGVYNEQFF. The CDR3 DNA reads TGTGCCAGTACCTTACGGACTAGCGGGGGGGTATACAATGAGCAGTTCTTC.

The rearrangement uses TRBV5-6 and TRBJ1-6, with D hard to call. V was shortened by 3 bases and J by 9 bases, with 19 bases between the two germline ends. Germline assignment: CDR1 SGHDT and CDR2 YYEEEE. This CDR3 is 16 amino acids long. The CDR3 DNA reads TGTGCCAGCAGCTCGGACTGGGCGGGGAAGCGTTCACCCCTCCACTTT. It specifies CASSSDWAGKRSPLHF.